A single sample gave rise to the 32 T cell receptor beta chains below, sequenced in a study of blood T cell repertoires in COVID-19. Libraries were prepared by immunoSEQ multiplex PCR; TCRdb keeps only in-frame clonotypes and omits some of them. The sample consists of under 150,000 clones, around four fifths of them appearing once. Sequenced: peripheral blood. The receptors were gathered from a man aged 30 to 39 with acute or convalescent COVID-19.

The chain combines TRBV7-3 with TRBJ2-2; 10 nucleotides match TRBD1. The CDR3 has 15 amino acids. Per the germline V gene, CDR1 is SGHTA and CDR2 is FQGTGA. With V trimmed by 5 bases and J by 6 bases, 6 bases remained unmatched. CDR3: CASSPTGGPAGELFF. The CDR3 coding sequence is TGTGCCAGCAGCCCGACAGGGGGCCCTGCCGGGGAGCTGTTTTTT.

The rearrangement uses TRBV6-5 and TRBJ1-6; D call uncertain. The CDR3 is 15 residues long. Trimming removed 0 bases from V and 10 bases from J, with 13 bases in between. CDR1 is MNHEY, CDR2 SVGAGI, per germline. The CDR3 loop reads CASSYSEGGWSPLHF. CDR3 nucleotide sequence: TGTGCCAGCAGTTACTCAGAGGGAGGTTGGTCACCCCTCCACTTT.

The J gene is TRBJ2-3, the V gene TRBV7-2; 10 nucleotides align to TRBD2. This CDR3 contains 14 residues. CDR1 is SGHTA, CDR2 FQGNSA, per germline. The junction had 5 bases not matched to a gene; V was cut back by 3 bases and J by 8 bases. CDR3 loop: CASSFSLAGVTQYF. The CDR3 DNA reads as TGTGCCAGCAGCTTTTCGCTAGCGGGGGTTACGCAGTATTTT. The full variable domain, in which reference TRBV7-2 and TRBJ2-3 provide the parts outside the CDR3, is GAGVSQSPSNKVTEKGKDVELRCDPISGHTALYWYRQSLGQGLEFLIYFQGNSAPDKSGLPSDRFSAERTGGSVSTLTIQRTQQEDSAVYLCASSFSLAGVTQYFGPGTRLTVL.

The chain combines TRBV11-2 with TRBJ1-5; no clear D. V lost 1 base and J 3 bases, leaving 4 bases between the germline ends. The CDR3 is made up of 13 amino acids. Germline loops: CDR1 SGHAT, CDR2 FQNNGV. CDR3 sequence: CASSLGVNQPQHF. In nucleotides, the CDR3 is TGTGCCAGCAGCTTAGGAGTCAATCAGCCCCAGCATTTT. The whole variable domain, filled in from reference TRBV11-2 and TRBJ1-5, reads EAGVAQSPRYKIIEKRQSVAFWCNPISGHATLYWYQQILGQGPKLLIQFQNNGVVDDSQLPKDRFSAERLKGVDSTLKIQPAKLEDSAVYLCASSLGVNQPQHFGDGTRLSIL.

V usage is TRBV14 and J usage is TRBJ1-1; 8 nucleotides agree with TRBD1. Germline V gene data show CDR1 as SGHDN and CDR2 as FVKESK. Trimming took 3 bases from V and 5 from J; bases not matched to a gene: 17. The CDR3 consists of 18 residues. The CDR3 nucleotides are TGTGCCAGCAGCCACCCCGGGGCAGGGGGCCCGGGGGGTACTGAAGCTTTCTTT. It translates to CASSHPGAGGPGGTEAFF.

This clone was seen at least ten times. The V gene is TRBV27, the J gene TRBJ2-2; 13 nucleotides align to TRBD2. Germline trimming cut 6 bases from V and 7 bases from J; bases unmatched to any gene: 8. Germline V gene data show CDR1 as MNHEY and CDR2 as SMNVEV (reference sequence). This CDR3 has 16 residues. The CDR3 sequence is CASSFTSGRAFGELFF. In DNA, the CDR3 is TGTGCCAGCAGCTTTACTAGCGGGAGGGCCTTCGGGGAGCTGTTTTTT.

The rearrangement links TRBV19 to TRBJ1-6; 7 bases match TRBD1. The CDR3 is 15 residues long. V gave up 5 bases and J gave up 5 bases; unmatched junction bases: 6. Germline lookup yields CDR1 LNHDA and CDR2 SQIVND (reference sequence). For the CDR3, the DNA is TGTGCCAGTAGTCCGGGACAGTCCCATAATTCACCCCTCCACTTT. This sequence encodes CASSPGQSHNSPLHF.

This clone was seen only once. DNA of the CDR3: TGTGCCAGCAGCGTAGAGGTCGGGGTGAACACTGAAGCTTTCTTT. This gives the protein CASSVEVGVNTEAFF. The chain links TRBV9 to TRBJ1-1; D is unclear. Trimming left V 0 bases short and J 0 bases short, with 9 bases between. Germline V gene sequence: CDR1 SGDLS, CDR2 YYNGEE. The CDR3 contains 15 residues.

The chain combines TRBV27 with TRBJ2-1; 7 bases line up with TRBD2. The ends lost 4 bases at V and 12 bases at J; junction bases unmatched: 15. The length of the CDR3 is 15 residues. Germline V lookup: CDR1 MNHEY, CDR2 SMNVEV (reference sequence). CDR3 bases: TGTGCCAGCAGTTGGGGGTTGGGGCGGGAGTGGAGGCAGTTCTTC. Translated, it gives CASSWGLGREWRQFF.

The chain is built from TRBV7-3 and TRBJ1-5; 9 bases are shared with TRBD1. CDR1 and CDR2 (germline): SGHTA, FQGTGA. The CDR3 loop spans 14 amino acids. With V trimmed by 5 bases and J by 6 bases, 5 bases remained unmatched. CDR3 coding DNA: TGTGCCAGCAGCCTCACAGGGGGCGGTCAGCCCCAGCATTTT. This codes for CASSLTGGGQPQHF.

The chain joins TRBV3-1 (or the pseudogene TRBV3-2) to TRBJ2-7, with a tentative D call TRBD1 (5 bases). The germline V gene has CDR1 LGHDT and CDR2 YNNKEL (reference sequence). V was shortened by 4 bases and J by 6 bases, with 19 bases between the two germline ends. This CDR3 is built from 15 residues. The CDR3 DNA sequence: TGTGCCAGCAGCCCCCGGCCCCAGGGAAGTCGCGAGCAGTACGTC. Its translation is CASSPRPQGSREQYV.

The V call is TRBV11-2, the J call TRBJ1-4, with D possibly being TRBD1 (5 bases). Per germline, CDR1 SGHAT and CDR2 FQNNGV. The CDR3 extends over 17 amino acids. The V end lost 5 bases, the J end lost 8 bases, and 24 bases lay between the germline ends. The CDR3 loop reads CASSPRGGGWGGEKLFF. DNA for the CDR3: TGTGCCAGCAGCCCCCGGGGGGGAGGATGGGGAGGAGAAAAACTGTTTTTT.

V usage is TRBV5-6 and J usage is TRBJ1-2, with 12 bases matching TRBD1. The CDR3 has 15 amino acids. Losses at the gene ends were 3 bases for V and 8 bases for J; bases not matched to a gene: 8. CDR1 SGHDT and CDR2 YYEEEE come from the germline V gene. The CDR3 loop reads CASSSGQGARWGYTF. The CDR3, as DNA: TGTGCCAGCAGCTCGGGACAGGGGGCCAGGTGGGGCTACACCTTC.

The chain couples TRBV10-3 to TRBJ2-7; a possible D gene is TRBD2 (5 bases). V lost 4 bases and J lost 2, with 12 bases in between. The CDR3 loop spans 14 amino acids. CDR1 is ENHRY and CDR2 is SYGVKD in the germline V gene. This CDR3 is CAISAGSETYEQYF. CDR3 bases: TGTGCCATCAGTGCGGGGTCTGAAACCTACGAGCAGTACTTC.

This clone was detected only once. The chain uses TRBV6-1 and TRBJ2-7, with TRBD2 matching over 7 bases. The length of the CDR3 is 16 residues. V dropped 4 bases and J dropped 0; count of bases not matched to a gene: 9. The germline V gene encodes CDR1 MNHNS and CDR2 SASEGT. The CDR3 DNA reads TGTGCCAGCAGTGGGGAGGGGTTATCCCACTCCTACGAGCAGTACTTC. It encodes CASSGEGLSHSYEQYF.

The chain joins TRBV3-1 (or the pseudogene TRBV3-2) to TRBJ2-5; maybe TRBD2 (7 bases). The CDR3 totals 20 residues. Deletions cut 0 bases from V and 5 bases from J, with 28 bases between. Per the germline V gene, CDR1 is LGHDT and CDR2 is YNNKEL (reference sequence). CDR3 coding DNA: TGTGCCAGCAGCCAAGATCGGTGGGGGGGCGAGGGAAGCCGGTGGGAGACCCAGTACTTC. Protein product: CASSQDRWGGEGSRWETQYF.

The chain uses TRBV2 and TRBJ2-7, with 8 bases that match TRBD1. This CDR3 has 14 residues. Per the germline V gene, CDR1 is SNHLY and CDR2 is FYNNEI. V trimming: 7 bases; J trimming: 10 bases; junction bases outside the gene matches: 15. The CDR3 loop reads CASKKAGGQGYQYF. The CDR3 bases are TGTGCCAGCAAAAAAGCCGGTGGACAGGGTTATCAGTACTTC.

The chain carries TRBV10-3 and TRBJ2-2; 8 positions agree with TRBD1. This CDR3 has 16 residues. The junction had 5 bases not matched to a gene; V was cut back by 3 bases and J by 2 bases. Germline CDR1 and CDR2: ENHRY and SYGVKD. This CDR3 is CAISDPQGANTGELFF. The CDR3 bases are TGTGCCATCAGTGACCCTCAGGGGGCTAACACCGGGGAGCTGTTTTTT.

This chain joins TRBV2 and TRBJ1-5; 9 bases line up with TRBD1. The CDR3 runs 15 residues. Per germline, CDR1 SNHLY and CDR2 FYNNEI. Losses at the gene ends were 4 bases for V and 5 bases for J; bases not matched to a gene: 6. The CDR3 loop is CASSGPGQGDQPQHF. CDR3 sequence (DNA): TGTGCCAGCAGTGGCCCGGGACAGGGCGATCAGCCCCAGCATTTT.

The chain has TRBV6-5 and TRBJ1-3; D is undetermined. V was cut by 7 bases and J by 0 bases, with 4 bases left in between. The CDR3 is 12 amino acids. Germline loops: CDR1 MNHEY, CDR2 SVGAGI. Here the CDR3 DNA reads TGTGCCAGCACCAGCTCTGGAAACACCATATATTTT. Translated: CASTSSGNTIYF.

The gene calls are TRBV6-5 and TRBJ1-2; perhaps TRBD1 as D (5 bases). CDR3 size: 14 residues. CDR1 and CDR2 (germline): MNHEY, SVGAGI. V lost 6 bases to trimming and J lost 8 bases, with 19 bases between them. DNA of the CDR3: TGTGCCAGCAGGCCTCCCGGGGGGGAGTTAGGCTACACCTTC. Translated, it gives CASRPPGGELGYTF.

The gene calls are TRBV7-2 and TRBJ1-3; D is ambiguous. The V end was cut by 5 bases, the J end by 0 bases, with 8 bases between. This CDR3 comprises 14 residues. The germline CDR1 and CDR2 sequences are SGHTA and FQGNSA. CDR3 in amino acids: CASSKEGSGNTIYF. CDR3 nucleotides: TGTGCCAGCAGCAAGGAGGGCTCTGGAAACACCATATATTTT.

The rearrangement links TRBV5-1 to TRBJ1-6, with 8 bases aligning to TRBD1. Germline loops: CDR1 SGHRS, CDR2 YFSETQ. The length of the CDR3 is 12 residues. Trimming at V came to 0 bases and at J to 16 bases, leaving 3 bases not matched to a gene. CDR3 in amino acids: CASSLGDRSLHF. In DNA, the CDR3 is TGCGCCAGCAGCTTGGGGGACAGGTCACTCCACTTT.

This chain joins TRBV3-1 (or the pseudogene TRBV3-2) and TRBJ2-2; the D is unclear. Germline V gene sequence: CDR1 LGHDT, CDR2 YNNKEL (reference sequence). V gave up 1 base and J gave up 4 bases, with 7 bases separating them. CDR3 length: 14 residues. DNA for the CDR3: TGTGCCAGCAGCCAAGTTCCAGGCACCGGGGAGCTGTTTTTT. Encoded protein: CASSQVPGTGELFF.

The chain combines TRBV9 with TRBJ2-1; 10 nucleotides agree with TRBD1. CDR1 and CDR2 from the germline V gene are SGDLS and YYNGEE. This CDR3 has 16 amino acids. Unmatched junction bases numbered 4, after V lost 2 bases and J lost 2 bases. The CDR3 region has the DNA TGTGCCAGCAGCGTTCTAGGGACAGGGGCCTACAATGAGCAGTTCTTC. This gives the protein CASSVLGTGAYNEQFF.

This clone is a singleton in its sample. The chain is built from TRBV19 and TRBJ1-4, with 8 bases matching TRBD1. Germline lookup yields CDR1 LNHDA and CDR2 SQIVND (reference sequence). Trimming cost V 6 bases and J 0 bases; bases outside gene matches: 3. The CDR3 contains 15 residues. CDR3 loop: CASRGQGATNEKLFF. In DNA form, the CDR3 reads TGTGCCAGTAGAGGACAGGGAGCAACTAATGAAAAACTGTTTTTT.

This chain connects TRBV18 to TRBJ1-6; 7 bases match TRBD1. The ends lost 6 bases at V and 6 bases at J; junction bases unmatched: 5. CDR1 is KGHSH and CDR2 is LQKENI in the germline V gene. This CDR3 comprises 14 residues. CDR3 nucleotides: TGTGCCAGCTCTAGGGGACAGATTAATTCACCCCTCCACTTT. Protein: CASSRGQINSPLHF.

This chain uses TRBV19 with TRBJ2-7; D might be TRBD2 (5 bases). The CDR3 covers 11 residues. In germline, CDR1 is LNHDA, CDR2 SQIVND (reference sequence). The V end lost 8 bases, the J end lost 1 base, and 6 bases lay between the germline ends. The CDR3 bases are TGTGCCAGTGGGAGTTCCTACGAGCAGTACTTC. Translation: CASGSSYEQYF. Complete variable domain (other parts from reference TRBV19 and TRBJ2-7): DGGITQSPKYLFRKEGQNVTLSCEQNLNHDAMYWYRQDPGQGLRLIYYSQIVNDFQKGDIAEGYSVSREKKESFPLTVTSAQKNPTAFYLCASGSSYEQYFGPGTRLTVT.

V is TRBV19 and J is TRBJ1-6; D remains unclear. The V gene's germline CDR1 is LNHDA and CDR2 SQIVND (reference sequence). V shed 6 bases and J shed 4 bases, with 16 bases lying between them. This CDR3 spans 16 amino acids. The DNA for the CDR3 is TGTGCCAGTAGCCTCGGAGTATATCAGTATAATTCACCCCTCCACTTT. As protein: CASSLGVYQYNSPLHF.

V and J are TRBV5-1 and TRBJ2-1; D might be TRBD2 (5 bases). This CDR3 has 16 residues. Trimming took off 0 bases at V and 3 bases at J, with 13 bases between the two ends. Looked up from germline, CDR1 is SGHRS and CDR2 is YFSETQ. CDR3 amino acids: CASSLGGAASYNEQFF. Written as DNA, the CDR3 is TGCGCCAGCAGCTTGGGGGGAGCGGCTAGCTACAATGAGCAGTTCTTC.

CDR3 nucleotides: TGTGCCAGCTTGCTGGTAGCGGGAGCCCTCAATGAGCAGTTCTTC. Protein: CASLLVAGALNEQFF. The chain is built from TRBV7-2 and TRBJ2-1; TRBD2 matches at 9 bases. This CDR3 region has 15 residues. V lost 8 bases and J lost 6; bases outside the gene matches: 11. The germline V gene encodes CDR1 SGHTA and CDR2 FQGNSA.

This chain joins TRBV28 and TRBJ1-3; D might be TRBD1 (6 bases). The V gene lost 7 bases and the J gene lost 8 bases, with 15 bases spanning the gap. CDR3 length: 13 amino acids. CDR1 MDHEN and CDR2 SYDVKM come from the germline V gene. The CDR3 nucleotides are TGTGCCAGCACCAAAGCCGAGGGGGACACCATATATTTT. Translated, it gives CASTKAEGDTIYF.